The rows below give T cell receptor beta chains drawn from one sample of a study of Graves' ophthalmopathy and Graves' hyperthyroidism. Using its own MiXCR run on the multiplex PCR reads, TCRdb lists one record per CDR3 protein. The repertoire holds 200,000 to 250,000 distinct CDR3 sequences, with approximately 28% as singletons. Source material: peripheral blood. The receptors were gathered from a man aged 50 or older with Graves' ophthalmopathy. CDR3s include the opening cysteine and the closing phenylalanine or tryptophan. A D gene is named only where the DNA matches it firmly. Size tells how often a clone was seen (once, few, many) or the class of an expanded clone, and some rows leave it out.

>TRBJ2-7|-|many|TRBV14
TGTGCCAGCAGCGAAACTTTGGGCTCCTACGAGCAGTACTTC
CASSETLGSYEQYF
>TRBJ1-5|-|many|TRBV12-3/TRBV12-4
TGTGCCAGCAGTCCGGACAGCCGCCAGCATTTT
CASSPDSRQHF
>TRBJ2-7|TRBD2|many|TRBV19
TGTGCCAGTAGTATAAAAGCGGGAGAGAACTACGAGCAGTACTTC
CASSIKAGENYEQYF
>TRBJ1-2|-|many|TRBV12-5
TGTGCTAGTGGTTTGGTCGCGGAGGGATCGGGCGGCTACACCTTC
CASGLVAEGSGGYTF
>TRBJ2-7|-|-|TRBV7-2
TGTGCCAGCAGCTTTTCAGGGGGGAGATACGAGCAGTACTTC
CASSFSGGRYEQYF
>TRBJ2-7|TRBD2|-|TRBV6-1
TGTGCCAGCAGCGGGAGGACGGGGGGTATCTACGAGCAGTACTTC
CASSGRTGGIYEQYF
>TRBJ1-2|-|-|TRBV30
TGTGCCTGGAGTGTAGGGGGTAACGATCTCTATGGCTACACCTTC
CAWSVGGNDLYGYTF
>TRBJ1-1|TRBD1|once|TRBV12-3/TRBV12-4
TGTGCCAGCAGTCCCCCACAGGGGCCAGGAGGGCTATCTGAAGCTTTCTTT
CASSPPQGPGGLSEAFF
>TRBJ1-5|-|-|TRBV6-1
TGTGCCAGCAGTATCCGGGACAGCAATCAGCCCCAGCATTTT
CASSIRDSNQPQHF
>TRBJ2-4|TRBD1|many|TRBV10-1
TGCGCCAGATACAGGGGTCACACCGAAAACATTCAGTACTTC
CARYRGHTENIQYF
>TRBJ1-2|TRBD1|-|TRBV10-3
TGTGCAACCCGCTACGGGGGGACAGGAGGCTATGGCTACACCTTC
CATRYGGTGGYGYTF
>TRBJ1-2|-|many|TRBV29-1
TGCAGCGTTGAAGTCGGGGAGGCTGGCTACACCTTC
CSVEVGEAGYTF
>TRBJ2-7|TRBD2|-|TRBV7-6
TGTGCCAGCAGCAAGACTAGCGGGAACGAGCAGTACTTC
CASSKTSGNEQYF